A selection of T cell receptor beta chains follows, all from one sample in a study of cytomegalovirus exposure and HLA in healthy donors. Only in-frame clones appear in the TCRdb table, and some are missing; sequencing was by immunoSEQ multiplex PCR. Here the sample spans about 110,000 clones, over 70% being singletons. The sample taken for sequencing was PBMCs. The receptors originated from a male donor in good health and CMV-seronegative. The conserved cysteine and the conserved F or W are not part of the CDR3 here. Fields, in order: V gene, J gene, CDR3 protein.

V: TRBV9
J: TRBJ2-2
CDR3: ASSPGEGLAGGELF

V: TRBV27
J: TRBJ2-2
CDR3: ASSLWREGGTGELF

V: TRBV13
J: .
CDR3: ASSLGSYEQY

V: TRBV29-1
J: TRBJ2-3
CDR3: SAGGPLSGDTQY

V: TRBV4-1
J: TRBJ2-7
CDR3: ASSQGRGQGSYEQY

V: TRBV30
J: TRBJ1-5
CDR3: AWSGDGQNSNQPQH

V: TRBV10-3
J: .
CDR3: AISESKGATGREQY

V: TRBV7-9
J: TRBJ1-3
CDR3: ASSPRDRVGSSGNTIY

V: TRBV6-6
J: TRBJ2-7
CDR3: ASSTRDSPYEQY

V: TRBV28
J: .
CDR3: ASSRSPEQY

V: TRBV5-1
J: TRBJ2-2
CDR3: ASTPLAGGPGELF

V: TRBV27
J: TRBJ1-4
CDR3: ASSPGGGVGLF

V: TRBV21-1
J: TRBJ1-2
CDR3: ASTPGGGEYGYT

V: TRBV7-2
J: TRBJ2-1
CDR3: ASRRSRGLGYNEQF

V: TRBV6-4
J: TRBJ1-1
CDR3: ASSVHKNTEAF

V: TRBV5-5
J: TRBJ2-7
CDR3: ASSHDRGLYEQY

V: TRBV6-4
J: TRBJ1-2
CDR3: ASSERFYDSLSYGYT

V: TRBV11-2
J: TRBJ2-7
CDR3: ASSASGTAYEQY

V: TRBV5-4
J: TRBJ2-1
CDR3: ASSSEQGSYNEQF

V: TRBV28
J: TRBJ2-7
CDR3: ASRTYPYEQY

V: TRBV7-2
J: TRBJ2-7
CDR3: ASSMGWGTGIYEQY

V: TRBV14
J: TRBJ1-6
CDR3: ASSRRQRDNSPLH

V: TRBV21-1
J: TRBJ2-1
CDR3: ASSKVERLAGTYNEQF